The entry below gives a single TCR beta chain sequence along with its context. The data originate from a study of T cell changes during pregnancy in multiple sclerosis. Sequencing used immunoSEQ multiplex PCR; TCRdb keeps in-frame clones, though not all of them. This table holds 70,000 to 95,000 clones, just over 90% found once. CDR1 and CDR2 (germline): MNHNS, SASEGT. This CDR3 is built from 13 residues. V was cut by 6 bases and J by 3 bases, with 11 bases left in between. The clonotype was recovered from a female donor with multiple sclerosis, enrolled in a pregnancy study. J is TRBJ1-2 and V is TRBV6-1; weak D call: TRBD1 (6 bases). Material: CD4+ T cells from peripheral blood mononuclear cells, obtained in the second trimester of pregnancy. The CDR3 nucleotides read TGTGCCAGCAGGATGGACAGTTACTATGGCTACACCTTC. Translation gives CASRMDSYYGYTF.